This T cell receptor (beta chain) emerged from a study of cytomegalovirus exposure and HLA in healthy donors. Findings of the study overall: A later analysis found that most CMV-associated TCR beta chains appeared HLA-restricted. When analyzed later, a missense DCLRE1C variant was found to be linked to TCR beta V- and J-gene trimming. The investigators catalogued about 170 TCR beta chains as cytomegalovirus-associated. Segments of the TCR beta V type were, in most cases, productive about 90% or about 30% of the time in an earlier analysis.

In the PCR, 60 Vbeta and 13 Jbeta primers were used. Repertoires were generated with immunoSEQ multiplex PCR, while TCRdb's copy carries only in-frame clones and drops some. The sample lists under 200,000 clones; roughly nine tenths were seen once. Per germline, CDR1 SGHVS and CDR2 FNYEAQ. The CDR3 extends over 19 amino acids. The V gene end was trimmed by 1 base and the J gene end by 0 bases; junction bases not matched to a gene: 12. As to this clone: Its cognate antigen is unknown.

Sample: PBMCs. This chain joins TRBV7-6 and TRBJ2-1; 7 bases are a match to TRBD1. This receptor was identified in a boy younger than 10 in good health and CMV-seronegative. CDR3 residues: CASSLDFYRGWASYNEQFF. As DNA, the CDR3 is TGTGCCAGCAGCTTAGATTTTTACAGGGGATGGGCCTCCTACAATGAGCAGTTCTTC.